This TCR beta chain was documented in a study of OX40 agonist ivuxolimab in advanced cancers. The overall study: With a range of roughly 20 to 79, age averaged approximately 60 years, and more than 75% were male.

Germline CDR1 reads LNHNV; CDR2 reads YYDKDF (reference sequence). The CDR3 consists of 16 residues. V shed 3 bases and J shed 4 bases, with 15 bases lying between them. In the case of this clone: Antigen specificity is unknown.

Sequencing was performed with immunoSEQ multiplex PCR; in TCRdb, only in-frame clones are kept and a portion is missing. Found here are 48,000 or so clones, roughly 80% of them singletons; the top ten hold 0.95% to 1.3%. Whole-study results and caveats: With doses of 0.1-3.0 mg/kg, partial responders showed among the lowest clonal expansion. Among T cells, CD8+ cells averaged more expanded clones than CD4+ cells. The authors did not determine the antigen specificity of the expanded peripheral T cells.

This chain joins TRBV15 and TRBJ1-4, with D perhaps TRBD1 (6 bases). The source of this sequence is an adult with an advanced solid tumor such as melanoma, head and neck, liver or kidney cancer. The sample here was CD4+ or CD8+ T cells sorted from blood, taken in a trial of the OX40 agonist ivuxolimab. CDR3 region: CATSRATGFVNEKLFF. The CDR3 nucleotides read TGTGCCACCAGCAGGGCCACAGGGTTCGTTAATGAAAAACTGTTTTTT.